This T cell receptor (beta chain) was obtained from a study of blood T cell repertoires in COVID-19. The table lists this clone with a count of one. Trimming removed 1 base at V and 2 bases at J, with 8 bases between. Germline V gives CDR1 KGHSH, CDR2 LQKENI. The CDR3 is 14 residues long. The assay was immunoSEQ multiplex PCR, and TCRdb's table has in-frame clones only and misses some. The sample shows about 280,000 clones, less than 95% of them seen only once. This sequence joins TRBV18 and TRBJ1-2; TRBD1 might be the D (6 bases). Sequenced material: PBMCs or T cells enriched from blood (not recorded which). This sequence originates from a man aged 40-50 years who had been exposed to COVID-19. CDR3 region: CASSPQDSNYGYTF. The CDR3 nucleotides read TGTGCCAGCTCACCACAGGACAGCAACTATGGCTACACCTTC.